This T cell receptor (beta chain) was recovered during a study of technical replicates of blood from a handful of donors. Profiling relied on immunoSEQ multiplex PCR, and the TCRdb table lists in-frame clones only, not all of them. The profile shows about 74,000 clones, around 89% of them singletons. The CDR3 contains 13 residues. Germline CDR1 reads KGHSH; CDR2 reads LQKENI. J gave up 5 bases and V 5 bases, and 4 bases lay outside the gene matches. Specimen: T cells isolated from PBMCs. The receptor's source is a human donor in good health. The chain has TRBV18 and TRBJ2-7, with 9 bases matching TRBD2. This CDR3 reads CASSSLAGDEQYF. The CDR3 DNA sequence: TGTGCCAGCTCATCCTTAGCGGGAGACGAGCAGTACTTC.